This TCR beta chain was sequenced for a study of naive and memory T cell subsets. Notes on the study in general: Naive repertoires, especially CD8, held a few larger clonotypes, possibly memory cells re-expressing CD45RA.

An equimolar mix of two oligonucleotides served as the beta constant-region primer for TRBC1 and TRBC2. Four rounds of PCR amplified the ligated cDNA using nested alpha and beta constant-region primers plus SP2. TCRdb itself ran the UMI-ligation and nested PCR reads through MiXCR, one entry per CDR3 protein. The sample lists approximately 100,000 distinct CDR3 sequences; 14% were seen once. Trimming stripped 5 bases from V and 10 bases from J, with 14 bases between. CDR3 length equals 12 residues. This clonotype was seen a few times. No antigen is known for it. Alpha and beta libraries were amplified separately from the second PCR onward. CD4 T cells were positively selected, then CD8 T cells from the CD4-negative fraction. Cells stained for CD3, CD4, CD8, CD45RA, CD27 and viability were sorted into four CD45RA/CD27 subsets.

The receptor was isolated from a human donor in good health. The V gene is TRBV12-3 or TRBV12-4, the J gene TRBJ1-1; D may be TRBD1 (5 bases). Sequenced input: naive CD8+ T cells from blood. As DNA, the CDR3 is TGTGCCAGCAGTGGGACGGCGCCAGGAGCTTTCTTT. Amino acids: CASSGTAPGAFF.